This section outlines one TCR beta chain sequence together with its context. The data were obtained in a study of T cells after yellow fever vaccination. For the study at large: SMART-Seq v4 Ultra Low Input prepared libraries from low-cell fractions. General study findings and limits: Overall, a small share of clonotypes was seen in both CD4 and CD8 compartments. Post-booster reappearance was seen for most primary-vaccination clones (just under 97% CD4, 75% to 90% CD8).

The CDR3 consists of 15 residues. V lost 3 bases and J lost 1; bases outside the gene matches: 3. The germline V gene encodes CDR1 SGHNT and CDR2 YENEEA. Synthesis of TCR cDNA relied on 5'RACE template switching, which attached a universal primer site and UMIs. TCRdb fed the 5' RACE reads into MiXCR, producing one record per CDR3 protein. The repertoire includes approximately 85,000 distinct CDR3 sequences, roughly 15% of them detected once, and approximately 25% sits in the top ten. The chain is built from TRBV11-3 and TRBJ2-3, with 8 bases identical to TRBD1. This sequence was found in a man younger than 30 who received the YFV17D yellow fever vaccine. Here the sequenced sample was CD8+ T cells not binding an NS4B(214-222) dextramer, sorted from PBMCs, taken approximately 22 days after the first yellow fever vaccination. In DNA form, the CDR3 reads TGTGCCAGCAGCTTGCCGGACAGGGGCACAGATACGCAGTATTTT. As protein: CASSLPDRGTDTQYF. Filled out from reference TRBV11-3 and TRBJ2-3, the complete variable domain reads EAGVVQSPRYKIIEKKQPVAFWCNPISGHNTLYWYLQNLGQGPELLIRYENEEAVDDSQLPKDRFSAERLKGVDSTLKIQPAELGDSAVYLCASSLPDRGTDTQYFGPGTRLTVL.